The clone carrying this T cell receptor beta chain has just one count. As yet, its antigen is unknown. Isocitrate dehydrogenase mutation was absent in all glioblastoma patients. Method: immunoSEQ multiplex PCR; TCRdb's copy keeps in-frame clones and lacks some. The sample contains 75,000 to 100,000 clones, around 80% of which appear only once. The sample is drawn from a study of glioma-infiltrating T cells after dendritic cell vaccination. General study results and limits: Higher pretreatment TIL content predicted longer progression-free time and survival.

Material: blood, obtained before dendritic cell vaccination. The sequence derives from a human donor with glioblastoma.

CDR3 coding DNA: TGTGCCTGGAGGCTACAGACAGATACGCAGTATTTT. This sequence encodes CAWRLQTDTQYF. V gene TRBV30 combines with J gene TRBJ2-3; D not certain. The CDR3 covers 12 residues. From germline, CDR1 is GTSNPN and CDR2 SVGIG (reference sequence). V shed 3 bases and J shed 3 bases, with 7 bases lying between them.